This section outlines one TCR beta chain sequence together with its context. The antigen is unknown. The entry originates in a study of beta chain features in type 1 diabetes. Study-wide results and caveats: Type 1 diabetes patients showed a moderate but significant shortening of TCRB CDR3s in all four CD4+ subsets.

Trimming took off 1 base at V and 6 bases at J, with 8 bases between the two ends. The CDR3 contains 14 residues. Germline V gene data show CDR1 as SGHRS and CDR2 as YFSETQ. The whole isolated RNA underwent reverse transcription, so sequencing captured expressed TCRB transcripts. The table came from immunoSEQ multiplex PCR; TCRdb's copy has only in-frame clones and leaves some out. The sample contains 500,000 to 850,000 clones, 11% to 15% of which appear only once. This rearrangement joins TRBV5-1 to TRBJ1-6; maybe TRBD1 (5 bases). What was sequenced was naive CD4+ T cells from blood. The TCR comes from a man younger than 35 with type 1 diabetes. The CDR3 DNA reads TGCGCCAGCAGCTTGTCGACAGCTAATTCACCCCTCCACTTT. It is translated as CASSLSTANSPLHF.